Below, one TCR beta chain is given with its context. Its antigen is not known. Constant-segment primers served in 5'RACE that generated TCR alpha and TCR beta cDNA libraries bearing sample barcodes and UMIs. One entry per CDR3 protein results from TCRdb running MiXCR on the 5' RACE reads. The table records roughly 160,000 distinct CDR3 sequences, approximately 10% of them present only once. These data belong to a study of T-cell memory formation after mild COVID-19. This CDR3 region has 15 residues. Germline V gives CDR1 LGHDT, CDR2 YNNKEL (reference sequence). The junction had 4 bases not matched to a gene; V was cut back by 1 base and J by 9 bases. Notes on the study in general: Clones that contracted from day 15 to 85 had balanced CD4/CD8; later expanders were CD4+ biased.

This clonotype was sampled from a man aged 18 to 30 who had mild COVID-19 (a few samples of this study predate the infection). Cell type and time point are not known. The source material was PBMCs or a T cell subset sorted from them (not recorded which). The chain links TRBV3-1 to TRBJ1-6, with 9 bases that match TRBD1. The CDR3 loop reads CASSQVRDRVSPLHF. The CDR3 coding sequence is TGTGCCAGCAGCCAAGTGAGGGACAGGGTTTCACCCCTCCACTTT.